This is a list of T cell receptor beta chains from one sample in a study of Graves' ophthalmopathy and Graves' hyperthyroidism. TCRdb recomputed calls from the multiplex PCR reads with MiXCR, one row per CDR3 protein. The sample lists about 480,000 distinct CDR3 sequences, approximately 15% occurring once. Sequencing input: blood. These receptors originate from a woman younger than 45 with Graves' ophthalmopathy. CDR3s include the opening cysteine and the closing phenylalanine or tryptophan. D genes are given only for firm matches. Where a row states a size, it is once, few, many or the class of an expanded clone; other rows omit it.

j_call clone_size v_call d_call cdr3_nt cdr3_aa
TRBJ2-7 - TRBV5-1 - TGCGCCAGCAGGGAGCAGTGGCACGGGGAGCAGTACTTC CASREQWHGEQYF
TRBJ2-7 - TRBV10-3 - TGTGCCGCCGCTAGTGTGGGAAACCCCTACGAGCAGTACTTC CAAASVGNPYEQYF
TRBJ2-7 few TRBV3-1 TRBD2 TGTGCCAGCAGCCAGGGGAGGGTCGACGAGCAGTACTTC CASSQGRVDEQYF
TRBJ2-1 many TRBV6-5 - TGTGCCAGCAGTTACTCGTTTGAGTGGCCCAGAAACAATGAGCAGTTCTTC CASSYSFEWPRNNEQFF
TRBJ1-5 many TRBV6-5 - TGTGCCAGCAGTTACTTACAGGGCGATCAGCCCCAGCATTTT CASSYLQGDQPQHF
TRBJ1-2 many TRBV7-2 - TGTGCCAGCCGGGGCGACGCTCGGGGTCTCTATGGCTACACCTTC CASRGDARGLYGYTF
TRBJ1-1 many TRBV6-5 - TGTGCCAGCAGTCACAGGAGGGGGAGCACTGAAGCTTTCTTT CASSHRRGSTEAFF
TRBJ2-5 - TRBV13 - TGTGCCAGCAGCTTAGGATTGGGGTTGGAGGAGACCCAGTACTTC CASSLGLGLEETQYF
TRBJ2-7 - TRBV28 TRBD1 TGTGCCAGCAGTTCCCCGATAGGACAGGGTTCGTACGAGCAGTACTTC CASSSPIGQGSYEQYF
TRBJ1-1 many TRBV6-1 - TGTGCCAGCAGGGAGGGCACTGAAGCTTTCTTT CASREGTEAFF
TRBJ2-5 many TRBV24-1 TRBD1 TGTGCCACCAGTGATTCTGACAGGGTGACGGAGACCCAGTACTTC CATSDSDRVTETQYF
TRBJ1-5 many TRBV7-2 - TGTGCCAGCAGCTTCAGCACGGCAGCGGGCCAGCCCCAGCATTTT CASSFSTAAGQPQHF
TRBJ2-7 few TRBV7-9 TRBD1 TGTGCCAGCACGACCACTGACAGGGGGCGCTCGGAGCAGTACTTC CASTTTDRGRSEQYF
TRBJ1-1 many TRBV6-1 - TGTGCCAGCAGGTCAGACTTTAAGGGCACTGAAGCTTTCTTT CASRSDFKGTEAFF
TRBJ2-7 - TRBV6-1 TRBD1 TGTGCCAGCAGTGGGGAGACAGGGGGCTACGAGCAGTACTTC CASSGETGGYEQYF
TRBJ2-5 many TRBV13 TRBD1 TGTGCCAGCAGCTTAGCGGACAGGGCAGAGACCCAGTACTTC CASSLADRAETQYF
TRBJ1-1 - TRBV7-9 - TGTGCCAGCAGCTTAGTGGGGGCTTTGAACACTGAAGCTTTCTTT CASSLVGALNTEAFF
TRBJ2-5 many TRBV12-5 TRBD2 TGTGCTAGTGGTCCGGGGGAGGGCCGTGAGACCCAGTACTTC CASGPGEGRETQYF
TRBJ1-1 many TRBV28 - TGTGCCAGCCTACCGACCTTGAACACTGAAGCTTTCTTT CASLPTLNTEAFF
TRBJ2-5 many TRBV6-5 TRBD2 TGTGCCAGCAGTTCCCGGGAGGGTGGGTTCCAAGAGACCCAGTACTTC CASSSREGGFQETQYF
TRBJ2-2 many TRBV28 - TGTGCCAGCAGCCATGCGGGGTTTACCCAATACACCGGGGAGCTGTTTTTT CASSHAGFTQYTGELFF
TRBJ2-5 few TRBV7-9 - TGTGCCAGCAGCTTAGTCCCCGCAACCCAAGAGACCCAGTACTTC CASSLVPATQETQYF
TRBJ1-3 many TRBV27 - TGTGCCAGCAGTCCTGGGGCAAGATTTGGAAACACCATATATTTT CASSPGARFGNTIYF
TRBJ2-5 many TRBV20-1 - TGCAGTGGAGCCGGAAAAGAGACCCAGTACTTC CSGAGKETQYF
TRBJ1-5 many TRBV6-1 - TGTGCCACCCGCGGGGGTGGCAATCAGCCCCAGCATTTT CATRGGGNQPQHF
TRBJ2-7 many TRBV12-3/TRBV12-4 - TGTGCCACCACCGGGACAAACTCCTACGAGCAGTACTTC CATTGTNSYEQYF
TRBJ2-7 many TRBV6-1 TRBD1 TGTGCCAGCAGTGGACAGGGAAGCGACGAGCAGTACTTC CASSGQGSDEQYF
TRBJ2-7 many TRBV6-5 TRBD2 TGTGCCAGCAGGCTCGAGCGGGGGGTCTACGAGCAGTACTTC CASRLERGVYEQYF
TRBJ2-4 many TRBV11-2 TRBD2 TGTGCCAGCAGCTCGTTAGGGACTAGCGCGGCCAAAAACATTCAGTACTTC CASSSLGTSAAKNIQYF
TRBJ2-5 many TRBV6-5 - TGTGCCAGCAGTTACAAGGACTACCAGGAGACCCAGTACTTC CASSYKDYQETQYF
TRBJ1-1 - TRBV29-1 - TGCAGCGTTTTTGGGGGGGAAGACACTGAAGCTTTCTTT CSVFGGEDTEAFF
TRBJ2-5 - TRBV12-3/TRBV12-4 TRBD1 TGTGCCAGCAGTCCCGGGACAGTGGACCAAGAGACCCAGTACTTC CASSPGTVDQETQYF
TRBJ1-2 many TRBV12-3/TRBV12-4 TRBD1 TGTGCCAGCAACCAAGGGGGCGAGAGGTATGGCTACACCTTC CASNQGGERYGYTF
TRBJ2-7 many TRBV5-1 - TGCGCCAGCAGCTTGGGGCGGACTGGGGACTACGAGCAGTACTTC CASSLGRTGDYEQYF
TRBJ1-1 many TRBV11-2 TRBD1 TGTGCCAGCAGCTTACAGGGGGCTGAGAACACTGAAGCTTTCTTT CASSLQGAENTEAFF
TRBJ2-7 many TRBV10-3 - TGTGCCATCAGTGACTTAGGGAGCGAATACTTC CAISDLGSEYF
TRBJ2-7 many TRBV3-1 - TGTGCCAGCAGCCCAGAGAGGGGGGGGTCCTACGAGCAGTACTTC CASSPERGGSYEQYF
TRBJ2-7 many TRBV5-1 - TGCGCCAGCAGCTTGGACTACCCGGGGGTCTTCTACGAGCAGTACTTC CASSLDYPGVFYEQYF
TRBJ1-5 many TRBV6-4 - TGTGCCAGCATCCTACGAAGGGTCAGGAGCAATCAGCCCCAGCATTTT CASILRRVRSNQPQHF
TRBJ2-7 many TRBV28 - TGTGCCAGCAGTTTAACGGGACAAGGGTTGTTCGAGCAGTACTTC CASSLTGQGLFEQYF
TRBJ1-5 many TRBV29-1 TRBD1 TGCAGCGTTGGACAGGGTGATCAGCCCCAGCATTTT CSVGQGDQPQHF
TRBJ1-2 many TRBV12-3/TRBV12-4 - TGTGCCAGCAGTCGGCAGAGAGGCTACACCTTC CASSRQRGYTF
TRBJ2-4 many TRBV19 TRBD2 TGTGCCAGTAGTACCCGTACTAGCGGGCAAAAAAACATTCAGTACTTC CASSTRTSGQKNIQYF
TRBJ2-6 - TRBV6-1 TRBD1 TGTGCCAGCACCCCCGGGACAGGGATGCCTGGGGCCAACGTCCTGACTTTC CASTPGTGMPGANVLTF
TRBJ1-2 many TRBV5-1 - TGCGCCAGCAGCCGAGAAGGACACCCCGGCTACACCTTC CASSREGHPGYTF
TRBJ1-2 many TRBV6-1 - TGTGCCAGCAGTCCCGCCTCCGGGGGTTGGGGCTACACCTTC CASSPASGGWGYTF
TRBJ2-5 - TRBV12-3/TRBV12-4 TRBD1 TGTGCCAGCAGTCCGGGACAGGGGTTCGGCGGGACCCAGTACTTC CASSPGQGFGGTQYF
TRBJ1-6 many TRBV2 - TGTGCCAGCAGTGACCGGCAGGGACCGGGATCACCCCTCCACTTT CASSDRQGPGSPLHF
TRBJ1-2 many TRBV6-1 - TGTGCCAGCAGTGAAGGTCTGGATGGCTACACCTTC CASSEGLDGYTF
TRBJ1-2 - TRBV30 TRBD1 TGTGCCTGGAGCCCGAGGGACAGGGAGGGCTATGGCTACACCTTC CAWSPRDREGYGYTF
TRBJ1-5 many TRBV28 - TGTGCCAGCAGTTTGCCGGGGAGGGATCAGCCCCAGCATTTT CASSLPGRDQPQHF
TRBJ1-1 many TRBV6-2/TRBV6-3 - TGTGCCAGCAGTTCCCTGGCTTTCGGATGGCCCTCCAACACTGAAGCTTCCTTT CASSSLAFGWPSNTEASF
TRBJ1-5 many TRBV10-3 TRBD1 TGTGCCATCAGCGATGACAGGGCACAGCCCCAGCATTTT CAISDDRAQPQHF